The 22 T cell receptor beta chains reported below all come from one sample, sequenced in a study of T cell responses to AZD1222 COVID-19 vaccine. Repertoires were generated with immunoSEQ multiplex PCR, while TCRdb's copy carries only in-frame clones and drops some. Here the sample spans around 160,000 clones, 94% being singletons. Here the sequenced sample was peripheral blood, taken 28 days after the second AZD1222 dose. The receptors stem from an adult who received the AZD1222 COVID-19 vaccine.

This clone appeared a few times. The gene calls are TRBV24-1 and TRBJ2-3; D is uncertain. Germline CDR1 reads KGHDR; CDR2 reads SFDVKD. V dropped 0 bases and J dropped 6 bases, with 15 bases sitting between them. The CDR3 is 16 amino acids. The CDR3 region is CATSDLRPGSGDTQYF. The DNA of the CDR3 is TGTGCCACCAGTGATTTGCGTCCAGGCTCCGGCGATACGCAGTATTTT.

V usage is TRBV28 and J usage is TRBJ1-5; tentatively, D is TRBD1 (6 bases). Germline lookup yields CDR1 MDHEN and CDR2 SYDVKM. This CDR3 spans 15 amino acids. Trimming removed 2 bases at V and 4 bases at J, with 12 bases between. The CDR3 DNA follows: TGTGCCAGCAGTTTAACGGGGGCTGATAATCAGCCCCAGCATTTT. Amino acid sequence: CASSLTGADNQPQHF.

The V gene is TRBV6-5, the J gene TRBJ1-1; D may be TRBD1 (5 bases). Between the trimmed V and J ends, which lost 6 bases and 4 bases, there was a span of 18 bases. Looked up from germline, CDR1 is MNHEY and CDR2 is SVGAGI. This CDR3 region has 15 residues. CDR3 sequence reads: CASSTLWEGSTEAFF. Written as DNA, the CDR3 is TGTGCCAGCAGCACCCTATGGGAGGGGTCCACTGAAGCTTTCTTT.

The DNA for the CDR3 is TGTGCCAGCAGTCCCTCTGCTGGGGCCAACGTCCTGACTTTC. This encodes CASSPSAGANVLTF. The chain combines TRBV6-5 with TRBJ2-6, with D unclear. Germline V gives CDR1 MNHEY, CDR2 SVGAGI. The V end lost 5 bases, the J end lost 2 bases, and 7 bases lay between the germline ends. The CDR3 spans 14 residues.

The chain carries TRBV4-2 and TRBJ2-3, with a weak D call TRBD1 (5 bases). The CDR3 sequence is 14 residues long. Germline V gives CDR1 LGHNA, CDR2 YNFKEQ. V lost 0 bases and J 4 bases, leaving 8 bases between the germline ends. The CDR3 DNA sequence: TGTGCCAGCAGCCAAGATCTAGGGGCAGATACGCAGTATTTT. Protein product: CASSQDLGADTQYF.

V gene TRBV5-1 combines with J gene TRBJ2-7; TRBD2 aligns across 8 bases. Trimming cost V 1 base and J 5 bases; bases outside gene matches: 8. CDR1 and CDR2 (germline): SGHRS, YFSETQ. The length of the CDR3 is 15 residues. The CDR3 here is CASSLPGLGMNEQYF. The CDR3 DNA is TGCGCCAGCAGCTTGCCGGGACTAGGTATGAACGAGCAGTACTTC.

The rearrangement uses TRBV2 and TRBJ1-4; maybe TRBD1 (6 bases). CDR3 length: 15 amino acids. Germline lookup yields CDR1 SNHLY and CDR2 FYNNEI. Trimming pared 8 bases from V and 4 bases from J, leaving 17 bases between. The chain's CDR3 is CASGGLGGFNEKLFF. The CDR3 region has the DNA TGTGCCAGCGGTGGACTTGGGGGCTTTAATGAAAAACTGTTTTTT.

V gene TRBV5-1 combines with J gene TRBJ2-2; TRBD2 matches 9 bases. Germline loops: CDR1 SGHRS, CDR2 YFSETQ. Trimming cost V 3 bases and J 1 base; bases outside gene matches: 7. The CDR3 has 17 amino acids. CDR3 in DNA: TGCGCCAGCAGCTCTGGGGCACTAGCGGGGAACACCGGGGAGCTGTTTTTT. Protein product: CASSSGALAGNTGELFF.

The rearrangement links TRBV30 to TRBJ2-3; 7 positions match TRBD2. The junction had 4 bases not matched to a gene; V was cut back by 5 bases and J by 2 bases. The V gene's germline CDR1 is GTSNPN and CDR2 SVGIG (reference sequence). CDR3 length equals 13 residues. In nucleotides, the CDR3 is TGTGCCTGGGGGGGGGATACCACAGATACGCAGTATTTT. Translating it yields CAWGGDTTDTQYF.

The V and J genes are TRBV7-8 and TRBJ2-7; TRBD2 aligns across 14 bases. V was pared by 2 bases and J by 3 bases, with 21 bases of the junction left unmatched. This CDR3 is built from 22 residues. Germline CDR1 SGHVS, CDR2 FQNEAQ. The CDR3 nucleotides read TGTGCCAGCAGCTTATATAGGTTCGGGACTAGCGGGAGAAGAGCGGGAAACTACGAGCAGTACTTC. This gives the protein CASSLYRFGTSGRRAGNYEQYF. Using reference TRBV7-8 and TRBJ2-7 for the parts outside the CDR3, the full variable domain is GAGVSQSPRYKVAKRGQDVALRCDPISGHVSLFWYQQALGQGPEFLTYFQNEAQLDKSGLPSDRFFAERPEGSVSTLKIQRTQQEDSAVYLCASSLYRFGTSGRRAGNYEQYFGPGTRLTVT.

The V call is TRBV5-1, the J call TRBJ1-5; D unresolved. Trimming took 8 bases from V and 0 from J, leaving 9 bases between them. The CDR3 sequence is 13 residues long. CDR1 and CDR2 from the germline V gene are SGHRS and YFSETQ. The CDR3 spells CARPEASNQPQHF. The CDR3 DNA sequence: TGCGCCAGGCCGGAGGCTAGCAATCAGCCCCAGCATTTT.

The chain recombines TRBV15 with TRBJ2-5, with 8 bases fitting TRBD2. V lost 6 bases to trimming and J lost 9 bases; unmatched junction nucleotides: 9. CDR3 length: 13 amino acids. CDR1 LNHNV and CDR2 YYDKDF come from the germline V gene (reference sequence). CDR3 sequence: CATSLERERPQYF. The CDR3 coding sequence is TGTGCCACCAGTCTTGAGCGGGAGAGGCCCCAGTACTTC.

The genes are TRBV6-4 and TRBJ2-1; 9 bases are a match to TRBD2. CDR1 MRHNA and CDR2 SNTAGT come from the germline V gene. With V trimmed by 2 bases and J by 2 bases, 7 bases remained unmatched. The CDR3 extends over 17 amino acids. DNA for the CDR3: TGTGCCAGCAGTGACCCCGTGGCTAGCGGGACCTACAATGAGCAGTTCTTC. It specifies CASSDPVASGTYNEQFF.

This clone was picked up a small number of times. The J gene is TRBJ1-1, the V gene TRBV18; D might be TRBD1 (5 bases). V lost 2 bases to trimming and J lost 4 bases, with 11 bases between them. CDR1 KGHSH and CDR2 LQKENI come from the germline V gene. The CDR3 loop spans 14 amino acids. CDR3 protein: CASSPVGVSTEAFF. In nucleotides, the CDR3 is TGTGCCAGCTCACCAGTAGGGGTCTCCACTGAAGCTTTCTTT.

This clone counts as medium-sized (0.01 to 0.1%). This chain uses TRBV3-1 (or the pseudogene TRBV3-2) with TRBJ1-1; TRBD1 matches 7 bases. The CDR3 contains 14 residues. Looked up from germline, CDR1 is LGHDT and CDR2 is YNNKEL (reference sequence). With 5 bases clipped from V and 7 bases from J, the junction kept 10 bases outside the gene matches. The CDR3: CASSSETGRDEAFF. CDR3 sequence (DNA): TGTGCCAGCAGCTCCGAGACAGGGAGGGATGAAGCTTTCTTT.

The chain employs TRBV6-6 and TRBJ1-2; 10 nucleotides line up with TRBD1. This CDR3 has 19 amino acids. Germline V gene lookup returns CDR1 MNHNY and CDR2 SVGAGI (reference sequence). The V segment lost 6 bases and the J segment 8 bases; nucleotides outside the gene matches: 24. CDR3: CASSYRPRDRGPPYRGYTF. The CDR3 nucleotides are TGTGCCAGCAGCTACAGGCCCCGGGACAGGGGCCCCCCCTATAGGGGCTACACCTTC.

The chain has TRBV30 and TRBJ1-5; TRBD1 matches at 9 bases. Germline-derived CDR1 and CDR2 are GTSNPN and SVGIG (reference sequence). Trimming cost V 1 base and J 5 bases; bases outside gene matches: 3. This CDR3 comprises 14 residues. The CDR3 reads CAWSGTGEYQPQHF. CDR3 nucleotide sequence: TGTGCCTGGAGTGGGACAGGGGAGTATCAGCCCCAGCATTTT. The variable domain in full, with the rest retrieved from reference TRBV30 and TRBJ1-5, is SQTIHQWPATLVQPVGSPLSLECTVEGTSNPNLYWYRQAAGRGLQLLFYSVGIGQISSEVPQNLSASRPQDRQFILSSKKLLLSDSGFYLCAWSGTGEYQPQHFGDGTRLSIL.

This clone was seen only a few times. The chain combines TRBV7-9 with TRBJ2-5; 10 nucleotides align to TRBD1. The CDR3 contains 17 residues. The trim removed 5 bases at V and 7 bases at J, leaving 16 bases unmatched. The V gene's germline CDR1 is SEHNR and CDR2 FQNEAQ (reference sequence). The chain's CDR3 is CASSNRDRGAAGWTQYF. The CDR3 DNA follows: TGTGCCAGCAGCAATCGGGACAGGGGCGCCGCAGGATGGACCCAGTACTTC. Full variable domain (remainder filled in from reference TRBV7-9 and TRBJ2-5): DTGVSQNPRHKITKRGQNVTFRCDPISEHNRLYWYRQTLGQGPEFLTYFQNEAQLEKSRLLSDRFSAERPKGSFSTLEIQRTEQGDSAMYLCASSNRDRGAAGWTQYFGPGTRLLVL.

The gene calls are TRBV19 and TRBJ2-1; D is undetermined. The CDR3 is 15 amino acids. Trimming pared 1 base from V and 0 bases from J, leaving 7 bases between. In germline, CDR1 is LNHDA, CDR2 SQIVND (reference sequence). The CDR3 loop is CASSIAASSYNEQFF. The CDR3 nucleotides are TGTGCCAGTAGTATAGCTGCAAGCTCCTACAATGAGCAGTTCTTC.

V and J are TRBV19 and TRBJ1-5; 7 bases are shared with TRBD1. With V trimmed by 6 bases and J by 0 bases, 8 bases remained unmatched. Germline values: CDR1 LNHDA, CDR2 SQIVND (reference sequence). This CDR3 is built from 16 residues. CDR3 sequence (DNA): TGTGCCAGTAGCGACGGGACAGCATATAGCAATCAGCCCCAGCATTTT. Encoded protein: CASSDGTAYSNQPQHF.

This chain uses TRBV19 with TRBJ2-7; 11 nucleotides line up with TRBD2. CDR1 is LNHDA and CDR2 is SQIVND in the germline V gene (reference sequence). The CDR3 has 14 residues. After removal of 5 bases from V and 2 bases from J, the junction contained 2 bases not matched to a gene. The DNA of the CDR3 is TGTGCCAGTAGTTCACTAGCGGGAGCCTACGAGCAGTACTTC. The encoded protein is CASSSLAGAYEQYF.

This chain uses TRBV7-8 with TRBJ2-1, with 9 bases lining up with TRBD1. V was pared by 5 bases and J by 7 bases, with 9 bases of the junction left unmatched. This CDR3 comprises 15 residues. The V gene's germline CDR1 is SGHVS and CDR2 FQNEAQ. The CDR3, as DNA: TGTGCCAGCAGCCGACCTGGGACAGGGAATAATGAGCAGTTCTTC. This codes for CASSRPGTGNNEQFF.